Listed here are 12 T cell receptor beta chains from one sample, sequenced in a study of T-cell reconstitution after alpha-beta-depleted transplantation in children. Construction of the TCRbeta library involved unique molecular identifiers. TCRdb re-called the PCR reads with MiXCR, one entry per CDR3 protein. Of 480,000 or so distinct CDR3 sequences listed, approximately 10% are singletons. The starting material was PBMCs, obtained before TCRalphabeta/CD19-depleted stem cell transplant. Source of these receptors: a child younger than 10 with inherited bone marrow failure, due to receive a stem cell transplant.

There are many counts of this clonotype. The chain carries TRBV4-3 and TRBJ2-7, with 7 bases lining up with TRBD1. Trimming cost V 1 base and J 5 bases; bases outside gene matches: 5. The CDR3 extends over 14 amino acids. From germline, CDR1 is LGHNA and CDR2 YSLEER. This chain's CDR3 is CASSQGVTGNEQYF. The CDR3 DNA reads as TGCGCCAGCAGCCAAGGCGTGACAGGGAACGAGCAGTACTTC.

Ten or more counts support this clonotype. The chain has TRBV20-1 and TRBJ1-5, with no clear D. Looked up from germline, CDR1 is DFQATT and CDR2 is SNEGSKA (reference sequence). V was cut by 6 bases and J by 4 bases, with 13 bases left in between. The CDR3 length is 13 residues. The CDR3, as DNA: TGCAGTGCCGCGGGAGGTTGGAATCAGCCCCAGCATTTT. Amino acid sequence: CSAAGGWNQPQHF.

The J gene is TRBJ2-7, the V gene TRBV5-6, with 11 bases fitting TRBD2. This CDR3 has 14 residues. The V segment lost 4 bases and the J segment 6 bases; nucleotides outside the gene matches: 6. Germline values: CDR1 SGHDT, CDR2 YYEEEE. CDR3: CASSITSGSGEQYF. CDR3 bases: TGTGCCAGCAGCATTACTAGCGGGAGTGGCGAGCAGTACTTC.

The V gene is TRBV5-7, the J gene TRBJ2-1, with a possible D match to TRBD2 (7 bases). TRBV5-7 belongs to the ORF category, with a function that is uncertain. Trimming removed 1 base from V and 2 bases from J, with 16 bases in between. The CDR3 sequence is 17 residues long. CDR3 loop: CASSLRGAGATYNEQFF. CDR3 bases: TGTGCCAGCAGCTTGCGCGGGGCGGGGGCCACCTACAATGAGCAGTTCTTC.

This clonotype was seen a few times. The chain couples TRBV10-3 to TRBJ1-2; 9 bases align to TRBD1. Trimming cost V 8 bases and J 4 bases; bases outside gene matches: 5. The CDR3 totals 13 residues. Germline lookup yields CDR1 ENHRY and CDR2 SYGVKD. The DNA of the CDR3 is TGTGCCATCTCCCCGGGACAGGGCTATGGCTACACCTTC. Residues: CAISPGQGYGYTF.

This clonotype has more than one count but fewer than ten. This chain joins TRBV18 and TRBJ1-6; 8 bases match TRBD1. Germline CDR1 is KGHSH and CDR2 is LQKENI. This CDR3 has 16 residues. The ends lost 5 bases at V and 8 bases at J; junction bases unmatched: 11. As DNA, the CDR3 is TGTGCCAGCTCAGAAAACCGGGACAGGTGGGATTCACCCCTCCACTTT. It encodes CASSENRDRWDSPLHF.

CDR3 amino acids: CSGGRDMYQETQYF. Written as DNA, the CDR3 is TGCAGTGGGGGGAGGGATATGTACCAAGAGACCCAGTACTTC. The V call is TRBV20-1, the J call TRBJ2-5, with TRBD2 matching 7 bases. Germline CDR1 reads DFQATT; CDR2 reads SNEGSKA (reference sequence). Trimming took 7 bases from V and 0 from J; bases not matched to a gene: 8. This CDR3 contains 14 residues.

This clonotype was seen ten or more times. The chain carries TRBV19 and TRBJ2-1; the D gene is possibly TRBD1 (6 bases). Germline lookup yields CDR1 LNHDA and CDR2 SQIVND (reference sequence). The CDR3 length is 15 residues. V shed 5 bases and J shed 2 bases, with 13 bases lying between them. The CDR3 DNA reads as TGTGCCAGTAGTGTGAACAGGGTCCCCTACAATGAGCAGTTCTTC. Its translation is CASSVNRVPYNEQFF.

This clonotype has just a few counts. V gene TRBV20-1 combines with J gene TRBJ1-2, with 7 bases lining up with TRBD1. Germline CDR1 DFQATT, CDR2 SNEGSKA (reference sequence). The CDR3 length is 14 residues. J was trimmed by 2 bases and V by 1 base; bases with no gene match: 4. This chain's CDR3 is CSARVPGGNYGYTF. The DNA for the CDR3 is TGCAGTGCTAGAGTTCCAGGGGGAAACTATGGCTACACCTTC.

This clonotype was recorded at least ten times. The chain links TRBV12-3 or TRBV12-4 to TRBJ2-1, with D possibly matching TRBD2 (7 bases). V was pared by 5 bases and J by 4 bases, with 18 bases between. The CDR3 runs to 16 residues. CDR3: CASSPHWTAGYNEQFF. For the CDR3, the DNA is TGTGCCAGCAGTCCGCATTGGACAGCGGGATACAATGAGCAGTTCTTC.

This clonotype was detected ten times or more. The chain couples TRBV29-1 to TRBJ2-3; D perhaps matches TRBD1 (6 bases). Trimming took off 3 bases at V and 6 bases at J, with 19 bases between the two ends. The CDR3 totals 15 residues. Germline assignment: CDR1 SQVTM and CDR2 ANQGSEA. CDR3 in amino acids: CSVEGPERQGDTQYF. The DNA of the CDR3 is TGCAGCGTTGAGGGGCCCGAGCGGCAGGGGGATACGCAGTATTTT.

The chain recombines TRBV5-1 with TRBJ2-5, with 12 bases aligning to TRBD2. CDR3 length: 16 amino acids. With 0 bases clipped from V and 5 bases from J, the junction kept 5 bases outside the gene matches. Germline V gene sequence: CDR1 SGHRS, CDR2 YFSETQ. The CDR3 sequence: CASSLGRTSGTETQYF. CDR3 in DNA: TGCGCCAGCAGCTTGGGTCGGACTAGCGGGACGGAGACCCAGTACTTC.